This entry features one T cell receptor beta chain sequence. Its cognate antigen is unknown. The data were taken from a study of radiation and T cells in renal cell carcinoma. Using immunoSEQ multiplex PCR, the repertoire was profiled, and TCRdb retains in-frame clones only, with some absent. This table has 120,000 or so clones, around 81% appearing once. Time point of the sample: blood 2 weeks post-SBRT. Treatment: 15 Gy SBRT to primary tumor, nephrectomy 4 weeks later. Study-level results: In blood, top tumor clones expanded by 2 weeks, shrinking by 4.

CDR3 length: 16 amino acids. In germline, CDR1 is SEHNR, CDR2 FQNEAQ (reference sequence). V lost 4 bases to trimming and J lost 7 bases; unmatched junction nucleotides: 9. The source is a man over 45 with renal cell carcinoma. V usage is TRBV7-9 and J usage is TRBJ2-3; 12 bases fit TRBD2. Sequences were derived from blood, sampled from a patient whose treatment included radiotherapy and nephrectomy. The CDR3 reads CASSSSSSGGAYTQYF. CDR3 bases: TGTGCCAGCAGCTCCTCATCTAGCGGGGGGGCGTATACGCAGTATTTT.